The 4 T cell receptor beta chains given below trace back to one sample, sequenced in a study of blood T cell repertoires in COVID-19. TCRdb's copy holds only in-frame clones and misses some; the assay was immunoSEQ multiplex PCR. The repertoire holds over 150,000 clones, with around 85% as singletons. The sample taken for sequencing was PBMCs or T cells enriched from blood (not recorded which). These receptors all come from a man aged 35 to 55 who had recovered from COVID-19.

V gene TRBV4-1 combines with J gene TRBJ1-1; possible D gene TRBD1, 5 bases. The V and J ends lost 2 bases and 6 bases respectively, with 10 bases between them. CDR3 length equals 13 residues. Germline loops: CDR1 MGHRA, CDR2 YSYEKL. The CDR3 nucleotides read TGCGCCAGCAGCCAACCGACAGACTCTGAAGCTTTCTTT. It specifies CASSQPTDSEAFF.

The chain links TRBV5-4 to TRBJ1-6; 9 nucleotides align to TRBD1. Per the germline V gene, CDR1 is SGHNT and CDR2 is YYREEE (reference sequence). CDR3 length: 18 residues. V trimming: 0 bases; J trimming: 8 bases; junction bases outside the gene matches: 12. CDR3 amino acids: CASSLDGWDRESDSPLHF. CDR3 sequence (DNA): TGTGCCAGCAGCTTGGATGGTTGGGACAGGGAATCGGATTCACCCCTCCACTTT.

The chain is built from TRBV5-1 and TRBJ2-5; D not resolved. Germline V gene sequence: CDR1 SGHRS, CDR2 YFSETQ. The V gene lost 4 bases and the J gene lost 2 bases, with 3 bases spanning the gap. CDR3 length: 11 amino acids. DNA for the CDR3: TGCGCCAGCAGCCAACAAGAGACCCAGTACTTC. This translates into CASSQQETQYF.

This chain links TRBV29-1 with TRBJ1-2; D perhaps matches TRBD1 (5 bases). This CDR3 has 11 amino acids. Germline V gene data show CDR1 as SQVTM and CDR2 as ANQGSEA. V gave up 4 bases and J gave up 7 bases, with 10 bases separating them. CDR3 nucleotide sequence: TGCAGCGTTGCGGGGGTGGGTGGCTACACCTTC. Translated, it gives CSVAGVGGYTF.